These T cell receptor beta chains were read from a single sample in a study of cytomegalovirus exposure and HLA in healthy donors. Clones were sequenced by immunoSEQ multiplex PCR, and TCRdb holds only the in-frame ones, with some missing. The data show 95,000 to 150,000 clones, about 85% seen once. Sequencing used PBMCs. The receptors derive from a man in his fifties in good health and CMV-seronegative. Both conserved end residues are part of each CDR3. The order of the fields is clone size, D gene, V gene, J gene, CDR3 protein, CDR3 DNA. The D gene is left open where the match is weak. Clone size is given for some rows only: seen once, a few or many times, or a class if the clone is expanded.

.	.	TRBV6-1	TRBJ2-7	CASSVSGSYEQYF	TGTGCCAGCAGCGTAAGCGGGTCTTACGAGCAGTACTTC
.	TRBD2	TRBV5-1	TRBJ2-1	CASSLGGTSGSTDNEQFF	TGCGCCAGCAGCTTGGGAGGGACTAGCGGGAGTACGGACAATGAGCAGTTCTTC
.	TRBD2	TRBV11-2	TRBJ2-7	CASSLIGLAGEQYF	TGTGCCAGCAGCTTAATCGGGCTAGCGGGCGAGCAGTACTTC
.	.	TRBV5-4	TRBJ1-1	CASSFFDTEAFF	TGTGCCAGCAGCTTTTTCGACACTGAAGCTTTCTTT
once	.	TRBV18	TRBJ1-1	CASSPGEGEAFF	TGTGCCAGCTCACCGGGAGAGGGTGAGGCTTTCTTT
.	.	TRBV7-2	TRBJ2-7	CASAPHPMYEQYF	TGTGCCAGCGCCCCACACCCCATGTACGAGCAGTACTTC
.	.	TRBV2	TRBJ2-5	CASNAGYQETQYF	TGTGCCAGCAATGCGGGGTACCAAGAGACCCAGTACTTC
.	.	TRBV19	TRBJ2-7	CASSIQNTYEQYF	TGTGCCAGTAGTATCCAGAATACCTACGAGCAGTACTTC
once	TRBD1	TRBV9	TRBJ1-2	CASSDGDRGNYGYTF	TGTGCCAGCAGCGATGGGGACAGGGGAAACTATGGCTACACCTTC
.	.	TRBV15	TRBJ1-5	CATSRDRMGHQTNQPQHF	TGTGCCACCAGCAGAGATAGAATGGGACACCAAACCAATCAGCCCCAGCATTTT
.	.	TRBV30	TRBJ2-7	CAWSAGGQYF	TGTGCCTGGAGCGCAGGAGGGCAGTACTTC
.	.	TRBV2	TRBJ2-2	CASSDDGVDTGELFF	TGTGCCAGCAGTGATGACGGGGTGGACACCGGGGAGCTGTTTTTT
.	.	TRBV2	TRBJ1-4	CASSVGGGRTNEKLFF	TGTGCCAGCAGTGTGGGGGGAGGTCGAACTAATGAAAAACTGTTTTTT
.	.	TRBV5-1	TRBJ2-1	CASSLDSPSSYNEQFF	TGCGCCAGCAGCTTGGACTCGCCGAGCTCCTACAATGAGCAGTTCTTC
.	.	TRBV28	TRBJ1-5	CASSLAGWEQPQHF	TGTGCCAGCAGTTTGGCGGGATGGGAGCAGCCCCAGCATTTT
few	.	TRBV6-4	TRBJ2-3	CASSDTPGGLRTDTQYF	TGTGCCAGCAGTGACACGCCCGGTGGGCTTCGCACAGATACGCAGTATTTT
.	.	TRBV30	TRBJ2-1	CASSAGGYNEQFF	TGTGCCTCCTCGGCAGGAGGTTACAATGAGCAGTTCTTC
.	TRBD1	TRBV6-6	TRBJ1-5	CASSDPGTGHQPQHF	TGTGCCAGCAGCGACCCCGGGACAGGGCATCAGCCCCAGCATTTT
.	TRBD2	TRBV28	TRBJ2-5	CASFHPLGGDQETQYF	TGTGCCAGCTTCCATCCCCTGGGGGGGGACCAAGAGACCCAGTACTTC
.	.	TRBV4-3	TRBJ2-7	CASRPAPGYEQYF	TGCGCCAGCAGACCCGCGCCGGGTTACGAGCAGTACTTC
.	.	TRBV15	TRBJ1-2	CATSTQRLAGAGYTF	TGTGCCACCAGCACCCAAAGGTTGGCAGGGGCTGGCTACACCTTC
.	.	TRBV5-4	TRBJ2-4	CASKNGLAKNIQYF	TGTGCCAGCAAAAACGGACTAGCCAAAAACATTCAGTACTTC
.	.	TRBV11-2	TRBJ2-1	CASSLAGGSSGEQFF	TGTGCCAGCAGCTTAGCCGGCGGTTCCAGCGGGGAGCAGTTCTTC
few	.	TRBV4-1	TRBJ2-7	CASSQGSGSEQYF	TGCGCCAGCAGCCAAGGGTCCGGGAGCGAGCAGTACTTC
.	.	TRBV7-3	TRBJ1-3	CASSSTAGNTIYF	TGTGCCAGCAGCTCGACAGCTGGAAACACCATATATTTT
.	.	TRBV28	TRBJ2-2	CASSQLPTGELFF	TGTGCCAGCAGTCAACTACCCACCGGGGAGCTGTTTTTT
.	.	TRBV15	TRBJ2-7	CATSRGLGGPRAYEQYF	TGTGCCACCAGCAGAGGCCTGGGAGGACCCAGAGCCTACGAGCAGTACTTC
.	TRBD1	TRBV4-2	TRBJ1-6	CASSQDSGTGSSPLHF	TGTGCCAGCAGCCAAGATTCCGGGACAGGGAGTTCACCCCTCCACTTT
.	.	TRBV6-5	TRBJ2-1	CASITPRNEQFF	TGTGCCAGCATTACCCCCAGAAATGAGCAGTTCTTC
.	.	TRBV5-1	TRBJ2-7	CASSFRDTSYEQYF	TGCGCCAGCAGCTTCCGGGACACCTCCTACGAGCAGTACTTC
once	.	TRBV18	TRBJ1-5	CASSPQTVNSNQPQHF	TGTGCCAGCTCACCACAGACTGTTAATAGCAATCAGCCCCAGCATTTT